This T cell receptor beta chain was observed in a study of CD8 T cells in ankylosing spondylitis. MiXCR was run by TCRdb on the 5' RACE reads, yielding one entry per CDR3 protein. In the table there are 250,000 to 400,000 distinct CDR3 sequences, under 14% of which are singletons. A note on this clonotype: Antigen specificity is unknown.

Findings and caveats of the study: Clones linked to the disease showed a CD8+ phenotype. They occurred at relatively low frequencies in peripheral blood. Past research had described some motif variants in reactive arthritis synovial fluid and blood. From matched ankylosing spondylitis synovial fluid, disease-linked clones were reportedly recovered at significantly enriched levels. In ankylosing spondylitis blood, a motif of eight highly homologous TCR beta variants appeared characteristic.

The source is a female donor with ankylosing spondylitis or in good health (not recorded which). Sequencing was carried out using blood, either unsorted or a sorted T cell fraction (not recorded which).

In DNA form, the CDR3 reads TGTGCCTGGGGGGCGACAGGGGGCGGATCACCCCTCCACTTT. Protein: CAWGATGGGSPLHF. This chain joins TRBV30 and TRBJ1-6, with TRBD1 identical over 10 bases. Trimming at V came to 5 bases and at J to 10 bases, leaving 8 bases not matched to a gene. Germline assignment: CDR1 GTSNPN and CDR2 SVGIG (reference sequence). The CDR3 spans 14 residues.